The 27 T cell receptor beta chains listed next were all sequenced from one sample in a study of cytomegalovirus exposure and HLA in healthy donors. PCR involved 60 Vbeta and 13 Jbeta primers. Sequencing used immunoSEQ multiplex PCR; TCRdb keeps in-frame clones, though not all of them. The data contain about 200,000 clones, 75% to 90% of them seen just once; the ten biggest clones take up less than 0.4%. Material: PBMCs. These receptors all stem from a woman younger than 45 in good health and CMV-seronegative.

This clone was counted only a few times. The chain couples TRBV2 to TRBJ2-7; possibly TRBD2 for D (6 bases). The CDR3 is 14 residues long. V was trimmed by 2 bases and J by 4 bases, leaving 12 bases between them. Germline loops: CDR1 SNHLY, CDR2 FYNNEI. CDR3 residues: CASSEQGGVYEQYF. The CDR3 DNA is TGTGCCAGCAGTGAACAGGGAGGTGTATACGAGCAGTACTTC.

This clone was detected a few times. The chain employs TRBV19 and TRBJ2-1; 9 bases match TRBD2. The length of the CDR3 is 16 residues. Trimming took 6 bases from V and 4 from J; bases not matched to a gene: 10. Germline CDR1 reads LNHDA; CDR2 reads SQIVND (reference sequence). The chain's CDR3 is CASSHFRTSAYNEQFF. As DNA, the CDR3 is TGTGCCAGTAGCCATTTCAGGACTAGCGCGTACAATGAGCAGTTCTTC.

The V call is TRBV6-5, the J call TRBJ2-3, with TRBD2 matching 9 bases. Germline CDR1 MNHEY, CDR2 SVGAGI. The V gene end was trimmed by 5 bases and the J gene end by 6 bases; junction bases not matched to a gene: 6. The CDR3 covers 14 residues. CDR3 nucleotide sequence: TGTGCCAGCAGTCCTGGACTAGCGAGCGATACGCAGTATTTT. The encoded protein is CASSPGLASDTQYF.

The chain joins TRBV7-2 to TRBJ1-1, with D possibly matching TRBD1 (6 bases). The CDR3 is made up of 14 amino acids. The germline CDR1 and CDR2 sequences are SGHTA and FQGNSA. Trimming shortened V by 1 base and J by 7 bases, and 13 bases separated the two germline ends. The CDR3 reads CASSLEAGVSEAFF. CDR3 bases: TGTGCCAGCAGCTTAGAAGCAGGGGTCAGTGAAGCTTTCTTT.

V gene TRBV5-5 combines with J gene TRBJ1-4; D is possibly TRBD1 (5 bases). V lost 3 bases and J lost 4, with 16 bases in between. CDR1 is SGHKS, CDR2 YYEKEE, per germline (reference sequence). CDR3 length: 16 residues. CDR3 sequence: CASSSGPKGFNEKLFF. CDR3 DNA sequence: TGTGCCAGCAGCTCCGGCCCCAAGGGGTTTAATGAAAAACTGTTTTTT.

The rearrangement links TRBV7-9 to TRBJ2-7, with a tentative D call TRBD2 (6 bases). From germline, CDR1 is SEHNR and CDR2 FQNEAQ (reference sequence). The CDR3 has 16 residues. V lost 0 bases to trimming and J lost 4 bases, with 16 bases between them. The chain's CDR3 is CASSLAQGGLTYEQYF. The CDR3 bases are TGTGCCAGCAGCTTAGCGCAGGGAGGATTGACTTACGAGCAGTACTTC.

This clone was counted a few times. Other DNA sequences in the same sample also yield this CDR3. CDR3 amino acids: CASSYSVNTEAFF. The CDR3 nucleotides are TGTGCCAGCAGTTACTCCGTGAACACTGAAGCTTTCTTT. This sequence joins TRBV6-5 and TRBJ1-1; the D is unclear. Trimming removed 0 bases at V and 0 bases at J, with 2 bases between. Germline values: CDR1 MNHEY, CDR2 SVGAGI. This CDR3 is 13 amino acids long.

The rearrangement uses TRBV5-1 and TRBJ2-5; TRBD1 matches 8 bases. The length of the CDR3 is 16 residues. CDR1 is SGHRS and CDR2 is YFSETQ in the germline V gene. Trimming removed 5 bases from V and 2 bases from J; junction bases left unmatched: 11. The CDR3 bases are TGCGCCAGCAGTCGATCTGGACAGGGATGGCAAGAGACCCAGTACTTC. Residues: CASSRSGQGWQETQYF.

The V call is TRBV28, the J call TRBJ1-2; a weak D match, TRBD1 (5 bases). The CDR3 covers 13 residues. The V end was cut by 3 bases, the J end by 4 bases, with 9 bases between. Germline V gene data show CDR1 as MDHEN and CDR2 as SYDVKM. The CDR3: CASSLRQLYGYTF. The CDR3 coding sequence is TGTGCCAGCAGTTTGAGACAGCTCTATGGCTACACCTTC.

Only a few counts were recorded for this clone. J is TRBJ1-5 and V is TRBV6-5, with a tentative D call TRBD1 (5 bases). The CDR3 runs to 15 residues. Germline CDR1 reads MNHEY; CDR2 reads SVGAGI. Trimming took 0 bases from V and 6 from J, leaving 12 bases between them. CDR3 in DNA: TGTGCCAGCAGTTACTCGGCCGTTGGGGCTCAGCCCCAGCATTTT. The encoded protein is CASSYSAVGAQPQHF.

V is TRBV2 and J is TRBJ2-2; the match to TRBD2 covers 8 bases. V gave up 5 bases and J gave up 4 bases; unmatched junction bases: 6. The CDR3 contains 15 residues. Germline V gene sequence: CDR1 SNHLY, CDR2 FYNNEI. CDR3 nucleotide sequence: TGTGCCAGCAGTCGACTAGCGAAGTTCACCGGGGAGCTGTTTTTT. This gives the protein CASSRLAKFTGELFF.

The genes are TRBV10-3 and TRBJ2-7; 9 bases map to TRBD1. Looked up from germline, CDR1 is ENHRY and CDR2 is SYGVKD. J gave up 2 bases and V 2 bases, and 10 bases lay outside the gene matches. The CDR3 is made up of 17 amino acids. CDR3 region: CAISETGTGRNPYEQYF. In nucleotides, the CDR3 is TGTGCCATCAGTGAGACTGGGACAGGGCGCAACCCCTACGAGCAGTACTTC.

The chain links TRBV7-6 to TRBJ2-1; D perhaps matches TRBD1 (6 bases). The germline gives CDR1 SGHVS, CDR2 FNYEAQ. V was trimmed by 6 bases and J by 12 bases, leaving 12 bases between them. The CDR3 is 11 amino acids. The CDR3 spells CASSPGVGQFF. The DNA of the CDR3 is TGTGCCAGCAGTCCAGGGGTAGGGCAGTTCTTC. The variable domain in full, completed from reference TRBV7-6 and TRBJ2-1, reads GAGVSQSPRYKVTKRGQDVALRCDPISGHVSLYWYRQALGQGPEFLTYFNYEAQQDKSGLPNDRFSAERPEGSISTLTIQRTEQRDSAMYRCASSPGVGQFFGPGTRLTVL.

The chain uses TRBV5-4 and TRBJ2-7; 13 nucleotides agree with TRBD2. The length of the CDR3 is 15 residues. V shed 4 bases and J 2 bases; nucleotides not matched to a gene: 3. Germline V gene sequence: CDR1 SGHNT, CDR2 YYREEE (reference sequence). The CDR3 nucleotides read TGTGCCAGCAGCGCCGGACTAGCGGGGGCCTACGAGCAGTACTTC. Translation gives CASSAGLAGAYEQYF.

The J gene is TRBJ2-3, the V gene TRBV18; TRBD2 matches at 12 bases. In germline, CDR1 is KGHSH, CDR2 LQKENI. The ends lost 4 bases at V and 4 bases at J; junction bases unmatched: 6. The CDR3 is made up of 16 amino acids. The CDR3 DNA is TGTGCCAGCTCACTCCTAGCGGGAGGGCCCTCAGATACGCAGTATTTT. Protein product: CASSLLAGGPSDTQYF.

This clone showed up just once. This chain uses TRBV28 with TRBJ2-7; possible D gene TRBD1, 5 bases. Germline V gives CDR1 MDHEN, CDR2 SYDVKM. The V and J ends lost 3 bases and 2 bases respectively, with 11 bases between them. The CDR3 runs 14 residues. CDR3 loop: CASSFLGHTYEQYF. The CDR3, as DNA: TGTGCCAGCAGTTTCCTTGGACACACCTACGAGCAGTACTTC.

This clone was recorded once. The chain employs TRBV27 and TRBJ2-1, with 8 bases fitting TRBD2. Germline V gene lookup returns CDR1 MNHEY and CDR2 SMNVEV (reference sequence). The V and J ends lost 4 bases and 12 bases, in that order; junction bases with no gene match: 17. This CDR3 spans 16 amino acids. The CDR3 protein is CASSSPLRGGPRGQFF. CDR3 coding DNA: TGTGCCAGCAGTTCACCCCTTCGGGGGGGACCAAGGGGGCAGTTCTTC.

The CDR3 DNA reads TGCGCCAGCAGCCAAGCTATGGGGAGCGGGGGTACCCAGTACTTC. This codes for CASSQAMGSGGTQYF. The rearrangement uses TRBV4-1 and TRBJ2-5; 8 bases fit TRBD2. Losses at the gene ends were 1 base for V and 8 bases for J; bases not matched to a gene: 9. Germline-derived CDR1 and CDR2 are MGHRA and YSYEKL. There are 15 residues in the CDR3.

This clone has only a few counts. The rearrangement links TRBV25-1 to TRBJ1-2; unclear D gene. V dropped 2 bases and J dropped 8 bases, with 9 bases sitting between them. Germline values: CDR1 MGHDK, CDR2 SYGVNS. The CDR3 runs 12 residues. CDR3 DNA: TGTGCCAGCAGTGAAGGCTTTTGGGGCTACACCTTC. Its protein is CASSEGFWGYTF.

The chain couples TRBV29-1 to TRBJ2-1; 7 bases are shared with TRBD2. Germline loops: CDR1 SQVTM, CDR2 ANQGSEA. The CDR3 consists of 13 residues. V lost 5 bases to trimming and J lost 4 bases; unmatched junction nucleotides: 5. CDR3 loop: CSVLAAGYNEQFF. The CDR3 nucleotides are TGCAGCGTTCTGGCAGCGGGATACAATGAGCAGTTCTTC.

V usage is TRBV28 and J usage is TRBJ1-1; D may be TRBD1 (6 bases). The CDR3 is made up of 13 amino acids. V lost 3 bases to trimming and J lost 3 bases, with 8 bases between them. Germline values: CDR1 MDHEN, CDR2 SYDVKM. CDR3 in amino acids: CASSLRQDTEAFF. CDR3 DNA sequence: TGTGCCAGCAGTTTGAGACAGGACACTGAAGCTTTCTTT. Using reference TRBV28 and TRBJ1-1 for the parts outside the CDR3, the full variable domain is DVKVTQSSRYLVKRTGEKVFLECVQDMDHENMFWYRQDPGLGLRLIYFSYDVKMKEKGDIPEGYSVSREKKERFSLILESASTNQTSMYLCASSLRQDTEAFFGQGTRLTVV.

The CDR3 DNA sequence: TGTGCCAGCAGCTTGGGACAGACAAGCACAGATACGCAGTATTTT. Translated: CASSLGQTSTDTQYF. This sequence joins TRBV11-3 and TRBJ2-3; the match to TRBD1 covers 7 bases. Germline V gene sequence: CDR1 SGHNT, CDR2 YENEEA. The CDR3 contains 15 residues. Unmatched junction bases numbered 3, after V lost 3 bases and J lost 0 bases.

Only a few counts were recorded for this clone. The chain combines TRBV7-2 with TRBJ2-3, with TRBD1 matching 7 bases. CDR3 length: 15 amino acids. Germline V gene data show CDR1 as SGHTA and CDR2 as FQGNSA. The junction had 4 bases not matched to a gene; V was cut back by 2 bases and J by 2 bases. As DNA, the CDR3 is TGTGCCAGCAGCTTATGGGGACAGCACACAGATACGCAGTATTTT. Protein product: CASSLWGQHTDTQYF. Drawing the rest from reference TRBV7-2 and TRBJ2-3, the complete variable domain is GAGVSQSPSNKVTEKGKDVELRCDPISGHTALYWYRQSLGQGLEFLIYFQGNSAPDKSGLPSDRFSAERTGGSVSTLTIQRTQQEDSAVYLCASSLWGQHTDTQYFGPGTRLTVL.

The chain links TRBV10-1 to TRBJ2-3; TRBD2 agrees at 7 bases. The CDR3 runs to 17 residues. V shed 0 bases and J 1 base; nucleotides not matched to a gene: 7. Germline loops: CDR1 WNHNN, CDR2 SYGVQD (reference sequence). The CDR3 loop reads CASSESKAGVRTDTQYF. The CDR3 nucleotides read TGCGCCAGCAGTGAGTCAAAGGCGGGGGTTCGCACAGATACGCAGTATTTT.

The chain employs TRBV5-1 and TRBJ1-3; a possible D gene is TRBD1 (6 bases). There are 14 residues in the CDR3. CDR1 is SGHRS and CDR2 is YFSETQ in the germline V gene. V shed 4 bases and J shed 4 bases, with 12 bases lying between them. The CDR3 region has the DNA TGCGCCAGCAGCCCACAGGGTACGGGAAACACCATATATTTT. This sequence encodes CASSPQGTGNTIYF.

This clone was seen a few times. The V gene is TRBV6-1, the J gene TRBJ1-1; D might be TRBD1 (5 bases). Per germline, CDR1 MNHNS and CDR2 SASEGT. There are 13 residues in the CDR3. Trimming removed 11 bases at V and 5 bases at J, with 18 bases between. Here the CDR3 DNA reads TGTGCCGGCACGGCGGGGGGAGGGACTGAAGCTTTCTTT. This codes for CAGTAGGGTEAFF.

The chain has TRBV6-4 and TRBJ2-3; 8 nucleotides match TRBD2. CDR3 length equals 16 residues. Germline V gene lookup returns CDR1 MRHNA and CDR2 SNTAGT. V was clipped by 3 bases and J by 1 base; unmatched bases: 6. The CDR3 sequence: CASSERPAGGTDTQYF. CDR3 nucleotide sequence: TGTGCCAGCAGTGAACGACCAGCGGGAGGCACAGATACGCAGTATTTT.